A single sample is the source of the 29 T cell receptor beta chains below, sequenced in a study of T cells in Graves' hyperthyroidism and ophthalmopathy. Using RNA transcripts as the source, TCR beta CDR3 regions were amplified. HTBI primers drove first-round RT-PCR of the TCR CDR3. Each CDR3 protein is one row after TCRdb ran MiXCR on the multiplex PCR reads. The sample lists 450,000 to 700,000 distinct CDR3 sequences, around 46% seen once, with around 7.7% in the top ten. Sequencing used peripheral blood or thyroid tissue (not recorded which). These receptors were taken from a woman in her late teens or twenties with Graves' hyperthyroidism.

This rearrangement joins TRBV7-6 to TRBJ2-5; 12 positions agree with TRBD2. Germline V gene sequence: CDR1 SGHVS, CDR2 FNYEAQ. V lost 4 bases and J lost 5; bases outside the gene matches: 11. The CDR3 is 17 residues long. CDR3 protein: CASSYPRLAGVGETQYF. CDR3 DNA sequence: TGTGCCAGCAGCTACCCCCGACTAGCGGGAGTGGGGGAGACCCAGTACTTC.

The chain joins TRBV11-2 to TRBJ2-5; perhaps TRBD1 as D (6 bases). V gave up 5 bases and J gave up 4 bases, with 17 bases separating them. This CDR3 region has 15 residues. Germline V CDR1 and CDR2: SGHAT, FQNNGV. Here the CDR3 DNA reads TGTGCCAGCAGCCCGCAGGGGAACTACGGAGAGACCCAGTACTTC. Translated, it gives CASSPQGNYGETQYF.

This clonotype was recorded a few times. This rearrangement joins TRBV7-6 to TRBJ2-3; TRBD2 aligns across 13 bases. In germline, CDR1 is SGHVS, CDR2 FNYEAQ. This CDR3 comprises 16 residues. J was trimmed by 5 bases and V by 4 bases; bases with no gene match: 6. Here the CDR3 reads CASSSGLAGAGDTQYF. The CDR3 DNA is TGTGCCAGCAGCTCTGGACTAGCGGGAGCGGGAGATACGCAGTATTTT. The whole variable domain, remainder taken from reference TRBV7-6 and TRBJ2-3, is GAGVSQSPRYKVTKRGQDVALRCDPISGHVSLYWYRQALGQGPEFLTYFNYEAQQDKSGLPNDRFSAERPEGSISTLTIQRTEQRDSAMYRCASSSGLAGAGDTQYFGPGTRLTVL.

The chain couples TRBV5-1 to TRBJ1-2; D gene unclear. CDR3 length equals 16 residues. Germline CDR1 is SGHRS and CDR2 is YFSETQ. Trimming cost V 0 bases and J 2 bases, with 14 bases left between them. CDR3 residues: CASSLGVGVTNYGYTF. CDR3 DNA: TGCGCCAGCAGCTTGGGAGTTGGGGTAACGAACTATGGCTACACCTTC. The full variable domain, rest sourced from reference TRBV5-1 and TRBJ1-2, is KAGVTQTPRYLIKTRGQQVTLSCSPISGHRSVSWYQQTPGQGLQFLFEYFSETQRNKGNFPGRFSGRQFSNSRSEMNVSTLELGDSALYLCASSLGVGVTNYGYTFGSGTRLTVV.

The chain joins TRBV7-2 to TRBJ1-4; 9 positions match TRBD1. The germline CDR1 and CDR2 sequences are SGHTA and FQGNSA. V shed 1 base, J shed 7 bases, and the junction held 13 bases outside the gene matches. CDR3 length equals 18 residues. CDR3 protein: CASSLEGLAGQGIEKLFF. CDR3 DNA: TGTGCCAGCAGCTTAGAGGGATTAGCGGGACAGGGTATTGAAAAACTGTTTTTT.

This clonotype was found many times. The V gene is TRBV4-1, the J gene TRBJ2-7; D not resolved. Trimming removed 1 base at V and 1 base at J, with 20 bases between. Germline V gene lookup returns CDR1 MGHRA and CDR2 YSYEKL. This CDR3 is 18 amino acids long. CDR3 sequence (DNA): TGCGCCAGCAGCCAAGCCCTCTACGCGAGTGGGAAATCCTACGAGCAGTACTTC. Translated: CASSQALYASGKSYEQYF.

This sequence joins TRBV20-1 and TRBJ2-1; the D gene is possibly TRBD1 (6 bases). With 0 bases removed from V and 8 bases from J, the gap between germline ends came to 14 bases. The CDR3 length is 14 residues. Per the germline V gene, CDR1 is DFQATT and CDR2 is SNEGSKA (reference sequence). CDR3 DNA sequence: TGCAGTGCTAGAGATGTTAGGGGGAAGGATGAGCAGTTCTTC. As protein: CSARDVRGKDEQFF.

This clonotype was found many times. The rearrangement links TRBV13 to TRBJ1-5; D uncertain. The CDR3 is 15 amino acids. The germline CDR1 and CDR2 sequences are PRHDT and FYEKMQ (reference sequence). Between the trimmed V and J ends, which lost 4 bases and 0 bases, there was a span of 10 bases. CDR3: CASSYGVNSNQPQHF. The CDR3, as DNA: TGTGCCAGCAGCTACGGAGTGAATAGCAATCAGCCCCAGCATTTT.

The rearrangement uses TRBV10-3 and TRBJ1-6; 9 nucleotides line up with TRBD1. Looked up from germline, CDR1 is ENHRY and CDR2 is SYGVKD. Trimming took 0 bases from V and 11 from J; bases not matched to a gene: 5. The CDR3 has 15 residues. The CDR3, as DNA: TGTGCCATCAGTGAGTCTGAGGACAGGGGTACACCCCTCCACTTT. Translating it yields CAISESEDRGTPLHF.

This clonotype was detected ten times or more. This rearrangement joins TRBV7-2 to TRBJ1-2, with D hard to call. Per germline, CDR1 SGHTA and CDR2 FQGNSA. The CDR3 loop spans 12 amino acids. Trimming removed 4 bases from V and 7 bases from J, with 10 bases in between. CDR3 region: CASSWEETGYTF. The CDR3 DNA sequence: TGTGCCAGCAGCTGGGAAGAGACTGGCTACACCTTC.

This clonotype was picked up a small number of times. The chain recombines TRBV7-2 with TRBJ2-7; 8 nucleotides align to TRBD1. This CDR3 is 14 amino acids long. After removal of 2 bases from V and 5 bases from J, the junction contained 5 bases not matched to a gene. CDR1 is SGHTA and CDR2 is FQGNSA in the germline V gene. The chain's CDR3 is CASSLPGGFHEQYF. For the CDR3, the DNA is TGTGCCAGCAGCTTACCAGGGGGCTTCCACGAGCAGTACTTC.

This clonotype was counted many times. The V and J genes are TRBV7-2 and TRBJ2-5, with 7 positions matching TRBD2. CDR1 and CDR2 (germline): SGHTA, FQGNSA. V was clipped by 0 bases and J by 3 bases; unmatched bases: 1. This CDR3 comprises 14 residues. This chain's CDR3 is CASSLAGGKETQYF. CDR3 bases: TGTGCCAGCAGCTTAGCGGGAGGGAAAGAGACCCAGTACTTC.

This chain uses TRBV6-1 with TRBJ1-3, with D unclear. V was pared by 5 bases and J by 0 bases, with 14 bases between. Germline assignment: CDR1 MNHNS and CDR2 SASEGT. The CDR3 contains 16 residues. The CDR3 DNA reads as TGTGCCAGCAGTTTATCACAGCCCCTCTCTGGAAACACCATATATTTT. Encoded protein: CASSLSQPLSGNTIYF.

The rearrangement uses TRBV7-3 and TRBJ1-5, with TRBD1 as a possible D gene (5 bases). V lost 6 bases and J lost 0, with 15 bases in between. The CDR3 spans 16 residues. In germline, CDR1 is SGHTA, CDR2 FQGTGA. Written as DNA, the CDR3 is TGTGCCAGCAGGGCGGGACCGGCATATAGCAATCAGCCCCAGCATTTT. It translates to CASRAGPAYSNQPQHF.

In regard to this clonotype: This clone may be a read error of a much larger clone one base away. The rearrangement uses TRBV7-9 and TRBJ1-5; D ambiguous. The CDR3 has 13 residues. CDR1 SEHNR and CDR2 FQNEAQ come from the germline V gene (reference sequence). The V end was cut by 6 bases, the J end by 6 bases, with 12 bases between. The CDR3, as DNA: TGTGCCAGCAGTAACTCTGGCATTCAGCCCCAGCATTTT. Its protein product is CASSNSGIQPQHF.

This chain links TRBV2 with TRBJ1-6; 11 bases match TRBD1. This CDR3 is 14 amino acids long. Germline V gene data show CDR1 as SNHLY and CDR2 as FYNNEI. The V gene end was trimmed by 8 bases and the J gene end by 13 bases; junction bases not matched to a gene: 10. CDR3 amino acids: CASDPGQGGSPLHF. The CDR3 DNA sequence: TGTGCCAGCGATCCGGGACAGGGGGGATCCCCCCTCCACTTT.

This clonotype turned up a few times. The rearrangement joins TRBV29-1 to TRBJ1-1; 10 bases match TRBD1. CDR3 size: 14 residues. Germline lookup yields CDR1 SQVTM and CDR2 ANQGSEA. Unmatched junction bases numbered 7, after V lost 4 bases and J lost 5 bases. In DNA, the CDR3 is TGCAGCGTTGCGGACAGGGGGGGGGGTACTGAAGCTTTCTTT. Translating gives CSVADRGGGTEAFF.

This sequence joins TRBV29-1 and TRBJ1-4; TRBD1 agrees at 8 bases. There are 14 residues in the CDR3. V lost 8 bases to trimming and J lost 5 bases; unmatched junction nucleotides: 10. Germline V CDR1 and CDR2: SQVTM, ANQGSEA. The CDR3: CSILTGDGNEKLFF. The CDR3 DNA reads as TGCAGCATCCTGACAGGGGATGGGAATGAAAAACTGTTTTTT.

The CDR3 region has the DNA TGTGCCAGCAGCCCCCTGACGGGGGGTTGGGAGACCCAGTACTTC. Protein product: CASSPLTGGWETQYF. V usage is TRBV11-2 and J usage is TRBJ2-5; 7 positions agree with TRBD2. The germline CDR1 and CDR2 sequences are SGHAT and FQNNGV. The CDR3 spans 15 residues. Losses at the gene ends were 5 bases for V and 5 bases for J; bases not matched to a gene: 11.

Worth noting for this clonotype: The junction does not match germline at one end; this may be a read error. For the CDR3, the DNA is TGCGGTGCTAGAGAGGGGTGGGGGCAAGAGGCCCAGTACTTC. This codes for CGAREGWGQEAQYF. The chain uses TRBV20-1 and TRBJ2-5, with a possible D match to TRBD1 (6 bases). The CDR3 contains 14 residues. The germline gives CDR1 DFQATT, CDR2 SNEGSKA (reference sequence).

In this sample, this clonotype turned up many times. The chain links TRBV11-3 to TRBJ1-1; no clear D. The V end lost 4 bases, the J end lost 4 bases, and 4 bases lay between the germline ends. The germline V gene encodes CDR1 SGHNT and CDR2 YENEEA. This CDR3 is 11 amino acids long. In nucleotides, the CDR3 is TGTGCCAGCAGCTGGGCCACTGAAGCTTTCTTT. Protein: CASSWATEAFF.

The chain combines TRBV7-8 with TRBJ2-7; unclear D gene. Deletions cut 5 bases from V and 11 bases from J, with 7 bases between. The CDR3 is 9 amino acids. The germline gives CDR1 SGHVS, CDR2 FQNEAQ. CDR3 nucleotide sequence: TGTGCCAGCAGCCCACGGGAGTACTTC. Translated, it gives CASSPREYF.

This clonotype was seen repeatedly, ten times or more. This chain joins TRBV7-2 and TRBJ1-1; 11 nucleotides align to TRBD1. Trimming took 5 bases from V and 6 from J; bases not matched to a gene: 5. Germline V gene lookup returns CDR1 SGHTA and CDR2 FQGNSA. This CDR3 spans 14 amino acids. CDR3 in amino acids: CASSPGQGGAEAFF. The CDR3 nucleotides read TGTGCCAGCAGCCCGGGACAGGGGGGTGCTGAAGCTTTCTTT.

This clonotype was observed many times. The V gene is TRBV6-5, the J gene TRBJ2-7, with 9 bases aligning to TRBD1. Germline CDR1 is MNHEY and CDR2 is SVGAGI. The trim removed 6 bases at V and 7 bases at J, leaving 10 bases unmatched. The CDR3 is 14 residues long. DNA of the CDR3: TGTGCCAGCAGACCGGGACAGGGAGCCGGGGAGCAGTACTTC. It is translated as CASRPGQGAGEQYF.

This clonotype appeared a few times. The chain joins TRBV29-1 to TRBJ2-5, with D perhaps TRBD1 or TRBD2 (5 bases each). With 4 bases removed from V and 6 bases from J, the gap between germline ends came to 9 bases. The germline V gene has CDR1 SQVTM and CDR2 ANQGSEA. This CDR3 is 11 amino acids long. CDR3 nucleotides: TGCAGCGTTGGCCCGGGGCAGACCCAGTACTTC. Amino acids: CSVGPGQTQYF.

J is TRBJ2-2 and V is TRBV2; 13 bases line up with TRBD2. Looked up from germline, CDR1 is SNHLY and CDR2 is FYNNEI. CDR3 size: 16 residues. V shed 4 bases and J 4 bases; nucleotides not matched to a gene: 3. Here the CDR3 reads CASSVGLAGFTGELFF. Here the CDR3 DNA reads TGTGCCAGCAGTGTGGGACTAGCGGGATTCACCGGGGAGCTGTTTTTT.

This clonotype was counted many times. The chain recombines TRBV7-6 with TRBJ2-2; TRBD2 might be the D (6 bases). V lost 10 bases, J lost 4 bases, and 16 bases lay in between. Per germline, CDR1 SGHVS and CDR2 FNYEAQ. The CDR3 has 14 residues. CDR3 sequence (DNA): TGTGCCACGCTGGGGGGTGTGGCCACCGGGGAGCTGTTTTTT. It translates to CATLGGVATGELFF.

The chain recombines TRBV2 with TRBJ1-5; D gene uncertain. Looked up from germline, CDR1 is SNHLY and CDR2 is FYNNEI. V lost 4 bases and J 3 bases, leaving 10 bases between the germline ends. The CDR3 runs 14 residues. In DNA, the CDR3 is TGTGCCAGCAGTGGAGCAGACTACAATCAGCCCCAGCATTTT. This codes for CASSGADYNQPQHF. The full variable domain, rest sourced from reference TRBV2 and TRBJ1-5, is EPEVTQTPSHQVTQMGQEVILRCVPISNHLYFYWYRQILGQKVEFLVSFYNNEISEKSEIFDDQFSVERPDGSNFTLKIRSTKLEDSAMYFCASSGADYNQPQHFGDGTRLSIL.

The rearrangement joins TRBV2 to TRBJ2-7, with TRBD2 matching over 9 bases. The trim removed 4 bases at V and 3 bases at J, leaving 4 bases unmatched. CDR1 SNHLY and CDR2 FYNNEI come from the germline V gene. CDR3 length equals 14 residues. The CDR3 region is CASSGLAVVYEQYF. The CDR3 nucleotides read TGTGCCAGCAGTGGACTAGCGGTGGTCTACGAGCAGTACTTC.